This TCR beta chain was captured by sequencing in a study of immune characteristics of hereditary and idiopathic chronic pancreatitis. Profiled with immunoSEQ multiplex PCR; TCRdb holds only in-frame clones, not every one. This table holds 9,000 to 10,000 clones, around 79% found once. Turning to this clone: Its antigen is unknown.

Study-level points and caveats: Tissue came only from TPIAT, so disease duration may affect findings.

Chronic pancreatitis tissue was collected during total pancreatectomy with islet autotransplantation. Germline V lookup: CDR1 SNHLY, CDR2 FYNNEI. V shed 9 bases and J shed 4 bases, with 13 bases lying between them. CDR3 size: 14 residues. The TCR comes from a human donor with chronic pancreatitis. Sequenced material: pancreas tissue with idiopathic chronic pancreatitis. The rearrangement joins TRBV2 to TRBJ1-6, with D possibly TRBD1 on 6 matching bases. The CDR3 sequence is CASTGTEYNSPLHF. As DNA, the CDR3 is TGTGCCAGTACAGGGACCGAATATAATTCACCCCTCCACTTT.